This T cell receptor beta chain was documented in a study of blood T cells in healthy people across ages. For the second PCR, which ran for about 6 to 11 cycles, a sample-barcoded 5' primer and a J-beta primer mix were used. TCRdb independently ran MiXCR on the 5' RACE reads; one entry per CDR3 protein. The sample holds hundreds of thousands of distinct CDR3 sequences, around 42% seen once. V was shortened by 4 bases and J by 4 bases, with 17 bases between the two germline ends. The CDR3 spans 17 residues. Germline V CDR1 and CDR2: LGHNA, YSLEER. This clonotype has just a few counts. V usage is TRBV4-3 and J usage is TRBJ2-6, with D maybe TRBD2 (6 bases). Sequencing was performed on blood. The clonotype originates from a man in his sixties in good health. Here the CDR3 reads CASSLLREPGGANVLTF. Written as DNA, the CDR3 is TGCGCCAGCAGCCTTCTTCGGGAGCCGGGAGGGGCCAACGTCCTGACTTTC.